Sequencing of this TCR beta chain was carried out in a study of CD8 T cell repertoires and HIV-1 epitope variants (dated by TCRdb to the early 2020s). As for the study more broadly: Twenty-five peptides representing autologous and known Gag and Nef epitope variants were each used to stimulate T cells in separate culture wells. The control conditions were a CMV, EBV and flu peptide pool, the Ebola AY9 epitope as a negative control, and a well with no peptide. The epitopes tested covered three Gag epitope families plus Nef HW9 and YT9. T cells were enriched using the EasySep Human T Cell Enrichment Kit and were co-cultured with equal numbers of autologous T cell-negative cells serving as antigen-presenting cells. The cultures were grown for 10 days in IMDM with gentamicin, and half of the media was changed on days 3 and 7 with IL-2, IL-7 and IL-15 added. An aliquot of 1M T cells was set aside as an uncultured baseline condition, separate from the 65 to 95 T cell cultures. A total of around 83 T cell cultures were run, with each culture condition performed in triplicate except for one peptide, which was performed in duplicate. What the research found in general, with its limitations: The assay identified only TCR beta chains and indicated proliferation to antigen, not T cell function or cytokine profile. About five clonotypes recognized the Nef KF9 family and one the HW9 family, with no responses to the TAALDMSHF plasma variant. Of the nine antigen-specific TCR beta clonotypes identified, six appeared cross-reactive for autologous or known escape epitope variants.

The immunoSEQ platform was used to sequence TCR beta CDR3 regions at survey depth. The QIAamp DNA micro kit was used to extract genomic DNA from every cultured and uncultured CD8+ T cell population. In the original analysis: Samples with fewer than 5,000 productive reads were excluded, resulting in the removal of about 6.5% of the 75 HIV peptide-stimulated cultures. A MANAFEST web app trimmed sequences to CDR3 and removed nonproductive sequences, CDR3s under 5 amino acids, and those not starting C or ending F/W. For a clonotype to count as antigen-specific, the clonotype had to expand relative to the no-peptide control in at least 2 of 3 replicates at FDR 0.01, and only within one epitope family. Specific clonotypes also needed at least fivefold higher frequency than in wells stimulated with peptides from other epitope families. TCRdb retrieved this table from immuneACCESS and kept in-frame rearrangements only. Not all clones are present; in checked studies, unresolved V genes account for under half, and no reason is known for the remainder. The V and J calls and clone size come from that table; D and trimming were worked out from the DNA. The sample has about 5,600 clones on record, 60% to 80% of them singletons. The ten top clones hold approximately 40% of the sample.

Reading the germline V gene gives CDR1 SGHTA and CDR2 FQGNSA. At the junction V is shortened by 4 bases and J by 2 bases; bases outside the gene matches: 6. From the cysteine up to the phenylalanine, the CDR3 has a length of 16 residues. Of the read, only the CDR3 DNA is kept; its 48 bases are in frame from base 1. The EasySep Human CD8+ T Cell Enrichment Kit was used on day 10 to isolate CD8+ T cells from every culture. Details on this clone: The clone's antigen remains unknown. Base qualities were left out, and no much larger clone turns up one base away.

The chain links TRBV7-2 with TRBJ2-3, and TRBD2 matches 10 of the central bases. This TCR came from a male donor with HIV. Sequencing was done on a sample of cultured CD8+ T cells derived from PBMCs. This receptor carries the CDR3 CASSSGLAFNTDTQYF. The DNA reads TGTGCCAGCAGCTCGGGACTAGCGTTTAACACAGATACGCAGTATTTT.